This TCR beta chain was sequenced for a study of identical twins. TCRdb reanalysed the 5' RACE reads using MiXCR and keeps one entry per CDR3 protein. Of 510,000 or so distinct CDR3 sequences in the sample, 15% are singletons; the top ten hold 0.44%. Study-level results: For cord blood, abundant beta clonotypes had fewer insertions, unlike memory repertoires, which showed none.

With 4 bases removed from V and 5 bases from J, the gap between germline ends came to 8 bases. Germline assignment: CDR1 SQVTM and CDR2 ANQGSEA. The CDR3 sequence is 11 residues long. On this clonotype: What it binds is unknown.

These data were also reused for a study on yellow fever vaccine responses in identical twins.

The sample was CD4+ T cells sorted from blood. The sequence derives from a woman aged 18-29 years in good health. The chain joins TRBV29-1 to TRBJ2-5; TRBD1 is a possible D gene (5 bases). The CDR3 loop is CSVVGVETQYF. The DNA of the CDR3 is TGCAGCGTTGTAGGGGTCGAGACCCAGTACTTC.